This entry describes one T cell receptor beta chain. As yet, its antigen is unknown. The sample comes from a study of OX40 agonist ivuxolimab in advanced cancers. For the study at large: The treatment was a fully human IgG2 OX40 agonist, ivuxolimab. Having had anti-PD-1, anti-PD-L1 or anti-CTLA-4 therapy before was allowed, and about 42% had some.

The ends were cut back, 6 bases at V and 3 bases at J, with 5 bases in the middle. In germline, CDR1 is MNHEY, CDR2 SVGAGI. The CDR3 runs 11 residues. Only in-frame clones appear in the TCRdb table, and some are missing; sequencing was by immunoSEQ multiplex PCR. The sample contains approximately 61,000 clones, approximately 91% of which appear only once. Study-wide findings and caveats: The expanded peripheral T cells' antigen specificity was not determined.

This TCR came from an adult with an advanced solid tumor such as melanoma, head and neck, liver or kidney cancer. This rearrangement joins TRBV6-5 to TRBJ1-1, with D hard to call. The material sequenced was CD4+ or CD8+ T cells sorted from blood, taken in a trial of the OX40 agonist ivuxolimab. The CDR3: CASRRDTEAFF. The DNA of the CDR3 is TGTGCCAGCAGGAGAGACACTGAAGCTTTCTTT.